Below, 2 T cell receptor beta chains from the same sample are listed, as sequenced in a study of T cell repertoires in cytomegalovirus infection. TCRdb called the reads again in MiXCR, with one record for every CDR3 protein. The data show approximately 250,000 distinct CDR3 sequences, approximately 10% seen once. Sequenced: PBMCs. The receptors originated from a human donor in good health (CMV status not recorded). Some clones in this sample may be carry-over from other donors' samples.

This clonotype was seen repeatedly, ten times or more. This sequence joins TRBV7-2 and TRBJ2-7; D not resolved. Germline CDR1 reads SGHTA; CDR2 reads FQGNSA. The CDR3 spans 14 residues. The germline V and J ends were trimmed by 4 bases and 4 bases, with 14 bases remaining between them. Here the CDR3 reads CASSSGPSAYEQYF. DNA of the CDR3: TGTGCCAGCAGCTCCGGGCCGTCTGCTTACGAGCAGTACTTC.

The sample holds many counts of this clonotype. The chain's CDR3 is CASSLEPSYNEQFF. CDR3 in DNA: TGTGCCAGCAGCTTAGAGCCCTCCTACAATGAGCAGTTCTTC. This chain connects TRBV7-2 to TRBJ2-1; D is unclear. The V end lost 1 base, the J end lost 0 bases, and 4 bases lay between the germline ends. In germline, CDR1 is SGHTA, CDR2 FQGNSA. The CDR3 length is 14 residues.